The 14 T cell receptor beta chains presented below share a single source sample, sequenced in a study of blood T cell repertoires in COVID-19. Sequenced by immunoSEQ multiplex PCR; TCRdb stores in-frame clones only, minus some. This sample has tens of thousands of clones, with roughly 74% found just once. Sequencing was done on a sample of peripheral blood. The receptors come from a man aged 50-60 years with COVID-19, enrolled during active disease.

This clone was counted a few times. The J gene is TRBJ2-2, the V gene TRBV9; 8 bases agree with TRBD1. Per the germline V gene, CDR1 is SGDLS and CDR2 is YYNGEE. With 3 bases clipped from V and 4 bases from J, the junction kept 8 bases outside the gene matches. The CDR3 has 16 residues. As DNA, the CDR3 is TGTGCCAGCAGCGCCGGGACAGGTGGCCCCACCGGGGAGCTGTTTTTT. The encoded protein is CASSAGTGGPTGELFF.

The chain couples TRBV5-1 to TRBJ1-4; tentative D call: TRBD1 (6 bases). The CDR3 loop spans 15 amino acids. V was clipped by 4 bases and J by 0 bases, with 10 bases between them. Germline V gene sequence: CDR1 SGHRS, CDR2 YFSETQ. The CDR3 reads CASSLQGSTNEKLFF. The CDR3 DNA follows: TGCGCCAGCAGCCTACAGGGATCAACTAATGAAAAACTGTTTTTT.

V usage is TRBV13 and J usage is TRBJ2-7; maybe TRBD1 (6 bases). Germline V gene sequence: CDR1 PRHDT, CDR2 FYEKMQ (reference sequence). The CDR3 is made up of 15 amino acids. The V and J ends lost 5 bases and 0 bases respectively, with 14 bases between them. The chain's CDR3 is CASSPNRALSYEQYF. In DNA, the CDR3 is TGTGCCAGCAGCCCAAACAGGGCCCTCTCCTACGAGCAGTACTTC.

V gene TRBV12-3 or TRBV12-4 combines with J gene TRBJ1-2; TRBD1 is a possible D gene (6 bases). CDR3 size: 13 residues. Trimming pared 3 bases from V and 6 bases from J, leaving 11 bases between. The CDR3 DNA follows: TGTGCCAGCAGTTTGGTGGACAGAGATGGCTACACCTTC. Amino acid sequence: CASSLVDRDGYTF.

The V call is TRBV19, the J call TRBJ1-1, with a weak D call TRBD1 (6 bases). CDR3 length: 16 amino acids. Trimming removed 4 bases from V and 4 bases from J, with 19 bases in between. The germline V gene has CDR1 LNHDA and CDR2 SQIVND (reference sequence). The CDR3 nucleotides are TGTGCCAGTAGTACTTTCCAGGGGTGGGAAAGCACTGAAGCTTTCTTT. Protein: CASSTFQGWESTEAFF.

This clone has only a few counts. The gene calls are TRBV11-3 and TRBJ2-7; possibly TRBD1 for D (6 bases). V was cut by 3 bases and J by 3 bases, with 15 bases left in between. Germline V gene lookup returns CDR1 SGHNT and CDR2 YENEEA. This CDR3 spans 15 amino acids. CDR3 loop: CASSFQGSNGYEQYF. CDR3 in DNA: TGTGCCAGCAGCTTTCAGGGGTCTAATGGCTACGAGCAGTACTTC.

CDR3 bases: TGTGCCAGCAGCGTCTCTAGCGGGGCCTACAATGAGCAGTTCTTC. As protein: CASSVSSGAYNEQFF. The chain is built from TRBV5-5 and TRBJ2-1; 9 nucleotides agree with TRBD2. Germline V gene lookup returns CDR1 SGHKS and CDR2 YYEKEE (reference sequence). The CDR3 loop spans 15 amino acids. V was clipped by 4 bases and J by 2 bases; unmatched bases: 4.

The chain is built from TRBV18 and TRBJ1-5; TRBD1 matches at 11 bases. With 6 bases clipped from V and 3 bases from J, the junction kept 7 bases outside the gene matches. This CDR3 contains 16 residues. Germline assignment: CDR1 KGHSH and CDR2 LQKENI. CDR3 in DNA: TGTGCCAGCTCCTCCCGGACAGGGGGCAACAATCAGCCCCAGCATTTT. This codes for CASSSRTGGNNQPQHF.

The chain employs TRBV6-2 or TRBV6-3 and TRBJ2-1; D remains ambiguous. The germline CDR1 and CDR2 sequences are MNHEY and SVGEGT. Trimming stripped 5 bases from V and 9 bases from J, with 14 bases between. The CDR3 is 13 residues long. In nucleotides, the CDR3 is TGTGCCAGCAGTCGGTCAGGATCCGGTGAGCAGTTCTTC. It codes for CASSRSGSGEQFF.

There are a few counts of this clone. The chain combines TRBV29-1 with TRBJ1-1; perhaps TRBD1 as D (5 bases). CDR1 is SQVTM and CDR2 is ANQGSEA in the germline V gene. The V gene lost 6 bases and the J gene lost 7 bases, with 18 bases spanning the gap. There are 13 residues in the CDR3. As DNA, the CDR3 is TGCAGCGTCCAATGGGGCCGGGGGGTTGAAGCTTTCTTT. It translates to CSVQWGRGVEAFF.

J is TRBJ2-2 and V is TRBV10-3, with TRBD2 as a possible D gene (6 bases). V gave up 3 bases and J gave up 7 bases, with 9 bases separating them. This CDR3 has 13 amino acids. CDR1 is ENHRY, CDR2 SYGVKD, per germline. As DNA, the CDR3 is TGTGCCATCAGTGACGAGCGGGTCGGGGAGCTGTTTTTT. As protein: CAISDERVGELFF.

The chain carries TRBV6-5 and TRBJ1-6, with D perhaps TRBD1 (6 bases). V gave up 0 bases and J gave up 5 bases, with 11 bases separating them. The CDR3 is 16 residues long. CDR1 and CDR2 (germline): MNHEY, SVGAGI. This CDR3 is CASSYSGAVNNSPLHF. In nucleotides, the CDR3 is TGTGCCAGCAGTTACTCGGGGGCAGTTAATAATTCACCCCTCCACTTT.

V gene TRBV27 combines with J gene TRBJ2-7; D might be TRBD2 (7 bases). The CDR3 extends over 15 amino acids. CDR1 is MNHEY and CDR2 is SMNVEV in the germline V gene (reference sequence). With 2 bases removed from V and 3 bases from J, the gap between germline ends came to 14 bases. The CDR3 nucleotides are TGTGCCAGCAGTTTACGTTGGGGGGGCGACTACGAGCAGTACTTC. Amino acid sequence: CASSLRWGGDYEQYF.

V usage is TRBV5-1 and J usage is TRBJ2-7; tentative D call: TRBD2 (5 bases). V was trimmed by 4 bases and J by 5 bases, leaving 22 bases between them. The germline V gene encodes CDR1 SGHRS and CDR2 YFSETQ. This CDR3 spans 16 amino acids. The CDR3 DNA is TGCGCCAGCAGCGAAGAGGGATGGCTCTTTGTTAACGAGCAGTACTTC. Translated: CASSEEGWLFVNEQYF. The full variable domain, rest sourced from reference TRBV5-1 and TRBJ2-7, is KAGVTQTPRYLIKTRGQQVTLSCSPISGHRSVSWYQQTPGQGLQFLFEYFSETQRNKGNFPGRFSGRQFSNSRSEMNVSTLELGDSALYLCASSEEGWLFVNEQYFGPGTRLTVT.